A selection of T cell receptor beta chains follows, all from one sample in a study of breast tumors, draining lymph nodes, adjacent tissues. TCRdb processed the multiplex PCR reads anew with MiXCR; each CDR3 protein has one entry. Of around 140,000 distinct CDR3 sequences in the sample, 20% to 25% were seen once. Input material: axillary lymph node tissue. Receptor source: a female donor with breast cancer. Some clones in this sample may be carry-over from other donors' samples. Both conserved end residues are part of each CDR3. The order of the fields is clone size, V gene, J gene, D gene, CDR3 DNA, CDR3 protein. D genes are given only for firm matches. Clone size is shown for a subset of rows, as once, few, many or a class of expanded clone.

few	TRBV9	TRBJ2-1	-	TGTGCCAGCAGCTCGCTCTCGGGGAGTTACAATGAGCAGTTCTTC	CASSSLSGSYNEQFF
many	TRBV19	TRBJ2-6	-	TGTGCCAGTAGTATTAAGGGGCAGGTTGGGGCCAACGTCCTGACTTTC	CASSIKGQVGANVLTF
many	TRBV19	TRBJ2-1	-	TGTGCCAGTAGTACTGATGGGTACCGGACGGGCGAGCAGTTCTTC	CASSTDGYRTGEQFF
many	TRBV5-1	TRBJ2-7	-	TGCGCCAGCAGCTTGTACGGACTCGACTACGAGCAGTACTTC	CASSLYGLDYEQYF
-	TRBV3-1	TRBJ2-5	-	TGTGCCAGCAGCCAAGATAGGGGGGCTCAAGAGACCCAGTACTTC	CASSQDRGAQETQYF
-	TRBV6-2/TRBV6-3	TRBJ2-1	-	TGTGCCAGCAGTCCGGGCCAGAGCTCCTACAATGAGCAGTTCTTC	CASSPGQSSYNEQFF
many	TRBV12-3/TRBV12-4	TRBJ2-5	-	TGTGCCAGCAGTTTAGGACAGTCCCAAGAGACCCAGTACTTC	CASSLGQSQETQYF
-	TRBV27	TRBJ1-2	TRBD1	TGTGCCAAGAAACAGGGGCCCACGAATAACTATGGCTACACCTTC	CAKKQGPTNNYGYTF
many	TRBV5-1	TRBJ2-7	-	TGCGCCAGCAGCCTAGGGATCTTCTCCTACGAGCAGTACTTC	CASSLGIFSYEQYF
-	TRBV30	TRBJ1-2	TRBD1	TGTGCCTGGAGTGTTCCCCAACAGGGGAAGGGGGGGTATGGCTACACCTTC	CAWSVPQQGKGGYGYTF
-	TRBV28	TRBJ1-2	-	TGTGCCAGCAGGTACCCCGGGAGGACGGGGGGCTACACCTTC	CASRYPGRTGGYTF
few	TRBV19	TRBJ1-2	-	TGTGCCACTTTCGATGACAGAAGGAGTGGGAACTATGGCTACACCTTC	CATFDDRRSGNYGYTF
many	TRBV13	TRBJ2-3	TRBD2	TGTGCCAGCAGCCTAGTAATGAAGACTAGCGGAGACAGACACACAGATACGCAGTATTTT	CASSLVMKTSGDRHTDTQYF
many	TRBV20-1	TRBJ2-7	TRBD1	TGCAGCGTCGGACAGGGCCTCTACGAGCAGTACTTC	CSVGQGLYEQYF
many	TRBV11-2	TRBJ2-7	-	TGTGCCAGCAGAGAAGGGGGAAAGTACGAGCAGTACTTC	CASREGGKYEQYF
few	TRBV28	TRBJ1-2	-	TGTGCCAGCAGTTCACTCGAGAACAGGGAAACGCACTATGGCTACACCTTC	CASSSLENRETHYGYTF
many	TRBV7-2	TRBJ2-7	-	TGTGCCAGCAGCTTTCTCAGGGCCGAGCAGTACTTC	CASSFLRAEQYF
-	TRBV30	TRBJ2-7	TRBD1	TGTGCCGGCGCAACGACAGGGGTTGAGCAGTACTTC	CAGATTGVEQYF
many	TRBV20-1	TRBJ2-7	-	TGCAGTGCTAGAAGGGCCTACGAGCAGTACTTC	CSARRAYEQYF
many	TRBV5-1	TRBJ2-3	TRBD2	TGCGCCAGCAGCTTGTTCGAGCGGGGTCTCACAGATACGCAGTATTTT	CASSLFERGLTDTQYF
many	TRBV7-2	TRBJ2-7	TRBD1	TGTGCCAGCAGACAGACAGGGGGCCACGAGCAGTACTTC	CASRQTGGHEQYF
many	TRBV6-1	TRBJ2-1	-	TGTGCCAGCACCCCTCTGGCTAGAGACTACAATGAGCAGTTCTTC	CASTPLARDYNEQFF
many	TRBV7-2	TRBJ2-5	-	TGTGCCAGCAGCTTAAGCACGTCGACCCAGTACTTC	CASSLSTSTQYF
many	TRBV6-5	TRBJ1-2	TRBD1	TGTGCCAGCAGCCCGGGACAGCTCTATGGCTACACCTTC	CASSPGQLYGYTF
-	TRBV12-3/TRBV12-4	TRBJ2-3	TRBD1	TGTGCCAGCAGTCCAGGGACAGGTCGCGCAGATACGCGGTATTTT	CASSPGTGRADTRYF
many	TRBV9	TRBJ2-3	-	TGTGCCAGCAGCCATGAAGCCAGGGGAGGCACAGATACGCAGTATTTT	CASSHEARGGTDTQYF
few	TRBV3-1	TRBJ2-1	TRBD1	TGTGCCAGCAGCCAAGATAACAGGGGGAACAATAAGCAGTTCTTC	CASSQDNRGNNKQFF
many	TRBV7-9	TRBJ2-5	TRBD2	TGTGCCAGCAGCTCCGGGACTAGCGGGATGTACCAAGAGACCCAGTACTTC	CASSSGTSGMYQETQYF
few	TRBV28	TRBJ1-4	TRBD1	TGTGCCAGCAGTTCCCCGACAGGGGAAGGTTTTTTT	CASSSPTGEGFF
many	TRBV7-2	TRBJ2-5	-	TGTGCCAGCAGCTTAGCTGCCCAAGAGACCCAGTACTTC	CASSLAAQETQYF
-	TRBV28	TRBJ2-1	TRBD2	TGTGCCAGCAGTTTCAGCGGGGCAATCATCAATGAGCAGTTCTTC	CASSFSGAIINEQFF
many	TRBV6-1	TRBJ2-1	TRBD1	TGTGCCAGCAGTGAAGGGCAGGGGGCCTACAATGAGCAGTTCTTC	CASSEGQGAYNEQFF
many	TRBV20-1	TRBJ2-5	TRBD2	TGCAGTGCTAGTCCAGCGGGGGAGACCCAGTACTTC	CSASPAGETQYF
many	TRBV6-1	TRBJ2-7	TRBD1	TGTGCCAGCAGTGAAATCGGGGACAGGCAGTCCGAGCAGTACTTC	CASSEIGDRQSEQYF
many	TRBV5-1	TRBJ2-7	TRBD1	TGCGCCAGCAGCAAGGGATTAGGATGGGACAGGGGCCCTCGGGGGAAATACGAGCAGTACTTC	CASSKGLGWDRGPRGKYEQYF
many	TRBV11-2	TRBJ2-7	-	TGTGCCAGCAGCTTAGACGGCAGGGGAATTTACGAGCAGTACTTC	CASSLDGRGIYEQYF
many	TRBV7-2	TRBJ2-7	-	TGTGCCAGCAGCTTAAACGGGGGACTCGCCTCCTACGAGCAGTACTTC	CASSLNGGLASYEQYF
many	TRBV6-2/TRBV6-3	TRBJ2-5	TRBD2	TGTGCCAGCAGCCGTGGACTAGCGGGAGGGAACCAAGAGACCCAGTACTTC	CASSRGLAGGNQETQYF
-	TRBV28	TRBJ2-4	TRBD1	TGTGCCAGCAGTCCTGGACAGGGCCTAGCCAAAAACATTCAGTACTTC	CASSPGQGLAKNIQYF
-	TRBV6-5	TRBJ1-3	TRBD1	TGTGCCAGCACCCTAGACAGGGGCCCTGGAAACACCATATATTTT	CASTLDRGPGNTIYF
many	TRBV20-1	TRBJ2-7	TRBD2	TGCAGTGCTAGAAAGTCCGGGACTAGCGGGAGCGCCGAGCAGTACTTC	CSARKSGTSGSAEQYF
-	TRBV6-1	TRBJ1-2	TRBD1	TGTGCCAGCACCCCGGACAGGGTCAAGGGCTACACCTTC	CASTPDRVKGYTF
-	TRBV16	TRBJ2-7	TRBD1	TGTGCCAGCAGCCAATCGATACAGGGGGCCTACGAGCAGTACTTC	CASSQSIQGAYEQYF
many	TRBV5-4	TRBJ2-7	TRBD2	TGTGCCAGCAGCTTGGGAGGGCTAGCGGGAATCAACGAGCAGTACTTC	CASSLGGLAGINEQYF
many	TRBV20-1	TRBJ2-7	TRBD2	TGCAGTGCCTCCATGGCGGGAGAGTTGTACGAGCAGTACTTC	CSASMAGELYEQYF
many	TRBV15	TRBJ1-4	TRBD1	TGTGCCACCAGCTTACGGACAGGGCTTGAAAAACTGTTTTTT	CATSLRTGLEKLFF
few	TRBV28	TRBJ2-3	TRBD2	TGTGCCAGCAGTTCTCCGGGACTAGCGGGAGCTGCAGATACGCAGTATTTT	CASSSPGLAGAADTQYF
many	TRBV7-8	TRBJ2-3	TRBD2	TGTGCCAGCAGCCTAAAGACGACTAGCCTTGTTACAGATACGCAGTATTTT	CASSLKTTSLVTDTQYF
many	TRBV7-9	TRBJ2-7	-	TGTGCCAGCAACTTAGGGTCAGGCGAGCAGTACTTC	CASNLGSGEQYF
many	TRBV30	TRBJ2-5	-	TGTGCCTGGAGTGTACAGGAGACCCAGTACTTC	CAWSVQETQYF
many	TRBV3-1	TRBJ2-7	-	TGTGCCAGCAGCCGCAGGGGTTCCTACGAGCAGTACTTC	CASSRRGSYEQYF
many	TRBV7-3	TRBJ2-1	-	TGTGCCAGCAGCCCACAGGGCTCCTACAATGAGCAGTTCTTC	CASSPQGSYNEQFF
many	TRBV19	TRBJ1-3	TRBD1	TGTGCCAGTAGCATCACCGGGACAGGGATGAACACCATATATTTT	CASSITGTGMNTIYF
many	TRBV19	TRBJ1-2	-	TGTGCCAGTAGTATCCGGGGGAATGATGGCTACACCTTC	CASSIRGNDGYTF
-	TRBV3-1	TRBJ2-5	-	TGTGCCAGCAGCCAAGCCCCCATGTACCAAGAGACCCAGTACTTC	CASSQAPMYQETQYF
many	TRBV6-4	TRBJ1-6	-	TGTGCCAGCAGGAAGGAAGAGGGCTATAATTCACCCCTCCACTTT	CASRKEEGYNSPLHF
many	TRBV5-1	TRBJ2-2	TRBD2	TGCGCCAGCAGCTTACTAGCGGTTAGGAACACCGGGGAGCTGTTTTTT	CASSLLAVRNTGELFF
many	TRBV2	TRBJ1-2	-	TGTGCCAGCAGCCCAGGGACTTCGACCTATGGCTACACCTTC	CASSPGTSTYGYTF